The rows below give T cell receptor beta chains drawn from one sample of a study of cytomegalovirus exposure and HLA in healthy donors. Generated by immunoSEQ multiplex PCR, the TCRdb table keeps only in-frame clones and is missing some. The repertoire holds approximately 140,000 clones, with roughly 78% as singletons. The sample taken for sequencing was PBMCs. The receptor set was obtained from a man aged 45-65 years in good health and CMV-seropositive. Both conserved end residues are part of each CDR3. D genes are given only for firm matches. Size values are once, few and many counts, or a class for expanded clones, and some rows have none.

D | length | J | size | V | DNA | CDR3
TRBD2 | 15 | TRBJ2-5 | . | TRBV5-4 | TGTGCCAGCAGCTTATTCTCTAGCGGCCAAGAGACCCAGTACTTC | CASSLFSSGQETQYF
TRBD2 | 21 | TRBJ2-3 | . | TRBV28 | TGTGCCAGCAGTTTATTATCCTTACTAGCGGGAGTGTCCCAATCCACAGATACGCAGTATTTT | CASSLLSLLAGVSQSTDTQYF
. | 14 | TRBJ1-1 | . | TRBV6-1 | TGTGCCAGCAGTGAAATTCGCGGAAACACTGAAGCTTTCTTT | CASSEIRGNTEAFF
. | 15 | TRBJ1-2 | . | TRBV10-2 | TGCGCCAGCAGGGCCCGGGAGGGGAGGAGTCCTGGCTACACCTTC | CASRAREGRSPGYTF
. | 14 | TRBJ1-1 | . | TRBV18 | TGTGCCAGCTCACCAATACTAGGAAGGACTGAAGCTTTCTTT | CASSPILGRTEAFF
TRBD1 | 14 | TRBJ2-7 | . | TRBV10-3 | TGTGCCATCAGAAGACAGGGAATCGGCTACGAGCAGTACTTC | CAIRRQGIGYEQYF
TRBD2 | 14 | TRBJ2-7 | few | TRBV29-1 | TGCAGCGTTCTCCCTCTAGCGGAGGGCTACGAGCAGTACTTC | CSVLPLAEGYEQYF
. | 14 | TRBJ2-7 | . | TRBV5-1 | TGCGCCAGCAGCTCCCAGACTGGAAACTACGAGCAGTACTTC | CASSSQTGNYEQYF
TRBD2 | 16 | TRBJ2-3 | . | TRBV7-8 | TGTGCCAGCAGCTCTGGGCTAGCGGGAGTAGGAGATACGCAGTATTTT | CASSSGLAGVGDTQYF
. | 18 | TRBJ2-7 | . | TRBV4-1 | TGCGCCAGCAGCCAAGTATTTTTCGGTGTGGGAGGTAGCTACGAGCAGTACTTC | CASSQVFFGVGGSYEQYF
TRBD1 | 15 | TRBJ1-2 | . | TRBV30 | TGTGCCTGGAACACCGGGACAGGGTTTTGGTATGGCTACACCTTC | CAWNTGTGFWYGYTF
. | 11 | TRBJ1-1 | . | TRBV30 | TGTGCCTGGATTCGCGGGATAGAAGCTTTCTTT | CAWIRGIEAFF
. | 13 | TRBJ2-7 | once | TRBV2 | TGTGCCAGCAGCCCGGGACAATTCGGCGAGCAGTACTTC | CASSPGQFGEQYF
TRBD2 | 13 | TRBJ2-1 | . | TRBV10-2 | TGCGCCACCCAACGCGGGAGTTTCTACGAGCAGTTCTTC | CATQRGSFYEQFF
TRBD2 | 15 | TRBJ2-5 | . | TRBV6-5 | TGTGCCAGCAGGACTAGCGGGGGCTTAGGGGAGACCCAGTACTTC | CASRTSGGLGETQYF
TRBD2 | 16 | TRBJ2-1 | . | TRBV5-6 | TGTGCCAGCAGCCTCAGGAGCGGGAGAGTCTACAATGAGCAGTTCTTC | CASSLRSGRVYNEQFF
TRBD1 | 12 | TRBJ2-7 | . | TRBV7-9 | TGTGCCAGCGGAGACAGGGCCTACGAGCAGTACTTC | CASGDRAYEQYF
. | 12 | TRBJ2-7 | . | TRBV6-5 | TGTGCCAGCAGTAGGCAGGCCGGCGAGCAGTACTTC | CASSRQAGEQYF
TRBD2 | 15 | TRBJ2-1 | once | TRBV2 | TGTGCCAGCAGCTCAACTAGCGGAAGATACAATGAGCAGTTCTTC | CASSSTSGRYNEQFF
. | 15 | TRBJ2-7 | . | TRBV6-1 | TGTGCCAGCAGTGAAGCGGGGCAGGGGCTCCACGAGCAGTACTTC | CASSEAGQGLHEQYF
TRBD1 | 14 | TRBJ2-7 | . | TRBV28 | TGTGCCAGCAGTCCCCCAGGGGGCAGGTACGAGCAGTACTTC | CASSPPGGRYEQYF
TRBD2 | 16 | TRBJ2-7 | . | TRBV9 | TGTGCCAGCAGCGCCGGGGGGGGCGGGAGGGTCAACGAGCAGTACTTC | CASSAGGGGRVNEQYF
. | 14 | TRBJ2-5 | . | TRBV5-5 | TGTGCCAGCAGCTGGGACACCACGGGGGAGACCCAGTACTTC | CASSWDTTGETQYF
. | 10 | TRBJ1-5 | . | TRBV6-6 | TGTGCCAGCGGGCTGGGGCCCCAGCATTTT | CASGLGPQHF
. | 13 | TRBJ2-7 | . | TRBV28 | TGTGCCAGCAGCTTCTCTCCCCTCTACGAGCAGTACTTC | CASSFSPLYEQYF
TRBD1 | 15 | TRBJ1-5 | . | TRBV6-1 | TGTGCCAGCGGAGACAGGGGCTATAGCAATCAGCCCCAGCATTTT | CASGDRGYSNQPQHF
TRBD1 | 16 | TRBJ2-7 | . | TRBV6-1 | TGTGCCAGCAGTGAAGAGGAGGGACAGGGCTACTACGAGCAGTACTTC | CASSEEEGQGYYEQYF
TRBD1 | 14 | TRBJ1-2 | . | TRBV2 | TGTGCCAGCAGTCCTACGGGACAGGGCTATGGCTACACCTTC | CASSPTGQGYGYTF
TRBD2 | 14 | TRBJ2-3 | . | TRBV5-1 | TGCGCCAGCAGCCCCTGGGGAGGGTCAGATACGCAGTATTTT | CASSPWGGSDTQYF
. | 12 | TRBJ2-7 | . | TRBV29-1 | TGCAGCGTTAAGACAGCGACCTACGAGCAGTACTTC | CSVKTATYEQYF
TRBD1 | 15 | TRBJ2-7 | . | TRBV25-1 | TGTGCCAGCAGTGACAGGGGACAGGGTTCCTACGAGCAGTACTTC | CASSDRGQGSYEQYF
TRBD1 | 13 | TRBJ2-7 | . | TRBV18 | TGTGCCAGCTCACCCCAGGACAGGGAGGAGCAGTACTTC | CASSPQDREEQYF
. | 15 | TRBJ1-1 | . | TRBV7-9 | TGTTCCAGCAGCTTACTGGGCAGAAAGAACACTGAAGCTTTCTTT | CSSSLLGRKNTEAFF
. | 17 | TRBJ2-3 | . | TRBV30 | TGTGCCTGGAGTGAGTTCGGGAGAGGAATAACTACAGATACGCAGTATTTT | CAWSEFGRGITTDTQYF
TRBD2 | 15 | TRBJ2-1 | . | TRBV28 | TGTGCCAGCACCAAAAGCGGGAGCTCCTACAATGAGCAGTTCTTC | CASTKSGSSYNEQFF
. | 13 | TRBJ1-4 | . | TRBV28 | TGTGCCAGCAGCACAAATGGAGGGGAAAAACTGTTTTTT | CASSTNGGEKLFF
TRBD2 | 18 | TRBJ2-7 | . | TRBV13 | TGTGCCAGCAGCGCCACCCCCGATGGACTAGCGGGAGCCTACGAGCAGTACTTC | CASSATPDGLAGAYEQYF
. | 12 | TRBJ2-1 | few | TRBV5-6 | TGTGCCAGCAGCTTGTTTAGCCGCGAGCAGTTCTTC | CASSLFSREQFF
TRBD1 | 17 | TRBJ2-7 | . | TRBV5-1 | TGCGCCAGCAGCTTAGTTACCGGGACAGACAATTCCTACGAGCAGTACTTC | CASSLVTGTDNSYEQYF